This TCR beta chain was recorded in a study of blood T cells in healthy people across ages. Whole-study findings and limits: Donor CMV status, an unknown factor, possibly confounded changes in expanded clonotypes.

Germline assignment: CDR1 MNHNY and CDR2 SVGAGI (reference sequence). Trimming left V 5 bases short and J 3 bases short, with 11 bases between. The CDR3 has 13 residues. A second about 7 to 12 cycle PCR used barcoded and J-beta primers. One entry per CDR3 protein results from TCRdb running MiXCR on the 5' RACE reads. The table records approximately 680,000 distinct CDR3 sequences, approximately 29% of them present only once. As to this clonotype: Its antigen remains unknown.

Sequencing was performed on blood. The chain links TRBV6-6 to TRBJ2-7; no firm D call. This TCR derives from an elderly woman in good health. DNA for the CDR3: TGTGCCAGCAGTCGAGGTGTGGGCTACGAGCAGTACTTC. Protein product: CASSRGVGYEQYF.